These 12 T cell receptor beta chains came from one sample sequenced in a study of radiotherapy plus CTLA-4 blockade in lung cancer. The protocol was immunoSEQ multiplex PCR, while the TCRdb copy is restricted to in-frame clones and leaves out a portion. The table shows 45,000 to 55,000 clones, with roughly four fifths occurring only once. The sequencing here drew on peripheral blood, taken from a patient treated with radiotherapy plus ipilimumab. The receptors here all came from a human donor with non-small cell lung cancer who had stable disease on radiotherapy plus ipilimumab.

The chain has TRBV2 and TRBJ2-1, with D perhaps matching TRBD1 (5 bases). Trimming removed 4 bases at V and 7 bases at J, with 11 bases between. This CDR3 contains 13 residues. Germline values: CDR1 SNHLY, CDR2 FYNNEI. Here the CDR3 reads CASSGGQVNEQFF. CDR3 in DNA: TGTGCCAGCAGTGGAGGACAAGTGAATGAGCAGTTCTTC.

The V call is TRBV7-3, the J call TRBJ1-1; D unresolved. The germline V gene encodes CDR1 SGHTA and CDR2 FQGTGA. V dropped 3 bases and J dropped 5 bases, with 13 bases sitting between them. The CDR3 consists of 14 residues. The DNA for the CDR3 is TGTGCCAGCAGCTTCCGAGGAGGGAGGACTGAAGCTTTCTTT. Translated, it gives CASSFRGGRTEAFF.

The genes are TRBV7-3 and TRBJ2-1, with 7 bases fitting TRBD2. The trim removed 1 base at V and 2 bases at J, leaving 8 bases unmatched. The germline gives CDR1 SGHTA, CDR2 FQGTGA. The CDR3 is 17 amino acids. For the CDR3, the DNA is TGTGCCAGCAGCTTAAAAGGAGCGGGACTAACCTACAATGAGCAGTTCTTC. As protein: CASSLKGAGLTYNEQFF. The full variable domain, with the rest looked up from reference TRBV7-3 and TRBJ2-1, is GAGVSQTPSNKVTEKGKYVELRCDPISGHTALYWYRQSLGQGPEFLIYFQGTGAADDSGLPNDRFFAVRPEGSVSTLKIQRTERGDSAVYLCASSLKGAGLTYNEQFFGPGTRLTVL.

The chain is built from TRBV4-3 and TRBJ1-3; the D is unclear. Germline CDR1 is LGHNA and CDR2 is YSLEER. The CDR3 sequence is 16 residues long. Deletions cut 0 bases from V and 0 bases from J, with 9 bases between. The CDR3 DNA reads as TGCGCCAGCAGCCAAGACGGGAAATTCTCTGGAAACACCATATATTTT. Protein sequence: CASSQDGKFSGNTIYF.

V and J are TRBV18 and TRBJ2-1, with 15 positions matching TRBD2. This CDR3 contains 19 residues. J was trimmed by 7 bases and V by 0 bases; bases with no gene match: 10. Looked up from germline, CDR1 is KGHSH and CDR2 is LQKENI. CDR3 region: CASSPPVGLAGGPGNEQFF. The CDR3 nucleotides read TGTGCCAGCTCACCACCGGTAGGACTAGCGGGAGGGCCTGGGAATGAGCAGTTCTTC.

The V call is TRBV5-6, the J call TRBJ1-5, with D unclear. The CDR3 runs 13 residues. The ends were cut back, 0 bases at V and 11 bases at J, with 12 bases in the middle. Germline V gives CDR1 SGHDT, CDR2 YYEEEE. The CDR3 protein is CASSLGAVGSQHF. In DNA form, the CDR3 reads TGTGCCAGCAGCTTGGGGGCTGTGGGTTCCCAGCATTTT. Full variable domain (rest looked up from reference TRBV5-6 and TRBJ1-5): DAGVTQSPTHLIKTRGQQVTLRCSPKSGHDTVSWYQQALGQGPQFIFQYYEEEERQRGNFPDRFSGHQFPNYSSELNVNALLLGDSALYLCASSLGAVGSQHFGDGTRLSIL.

The chain carries TRBV29-1 and TRBJ2-1; the match to TRBD2 covers 12 bases. The CDR3 runs 15 residues. The V segment lost 7 bases and the J segment 8 bases; nucleotides outside the gene matches: 12. Germline assignment: CDR1 SQVTM and CDR2 ANQGSEA. CDR3 region: CSGDRLAGGGYEQFF. CDR3 DNA: TGCAGCGGCGACCGGCTAGCGGGAGGGGGCTATGAGCAGTTCTTC.

This clone has only one observation. The chain uses TRBV7-2 and TRBJ2-1, with TRBD2 matching over 10 bases. The CDR3 loop spans 17 amino acids. Germline V gives CDR1 SGHTA, CDR2 FQGNSA. Trimming took 5 bases from V and 4 from J; bases not matched to a gene: 11. This CDR3 is CASSRTSGRNTYNEQFF. CDR3 sequence (DNA): TGTGCCAGCAGCCGGACTAGCGGACGAAACACTTACAATGAGCAGTTCTTC.

The J gene is TRBJ1-1, the V gene TRBV19; D is ambiguous. This CDR3 spans 17 amino acids. CDR1 LNHDA and CDR2 SQIVND come from the germline V gene (reference sequence). The V end was cut by 3 bases, the J end by 1 base, with 18 bases between. The CDR3 is CASSISQNYGKNTEAFF. In nucleotides, the CDR3 is TGTGCCAGTAGTATTAGCCAGAACTATGGTAAGAACACTGAAGCTTTCTTT.

The CDR3 here is CATSRDGEGGETQYF. The CDR3, as DNA: TGTGCCACCAGCAGAGATGGCGAAGGCGGGGAGACCCAGTACTTC. The chain couples TRBV15 to TRBJ2-5, with a tentative D call TRBD2 (5 bases). Germline CDR1 and CDR2: LNHNV and YYDKDF (reference sequence). With 0 bases removed from V and 5 bases from J, the gap between germline ends came to 13 bases. CDR3 length equals 15 residues.

The V call is TRBV18, the J call TRBJ2-2; maybe TRBD1 (5 bases). The CDR3 loop spans 17 amino acids. CDR1 and CDR2 from the germline V gene are KGHSH and LQKENI. Trimming cost V 3 bases and J 7 bases, with 21 bases left between them. CDR3 DNA: TGTGCCAGCTCACCGGAGAGTCTGAAGGACATTGGCGGGGAGCTGTTTTTT. Protein product: CASSPESLKDIGGELFF.

The chain combines TRBV7-2 with TRBJ1-1; D gene ambiguous. V lost 1 base and J 4 bases, leaving 4 bases between the germline ends. Germline V gene sequence: CDR1 SGHTA, CDR2 FQGNSA. The CDR3 consists of 12 residues. CDR3 coding DNA: TGTGCCAGCAGCTTAGGGGCCACTGAAGCTTTCTTT. Its translation is CASSLGATEAFF.